Listed here are 9 T cell receptor beta chains from one sample, sequenced in a study of T cells after yellow fever vaccination. In TCRdb, the 5' RACE reads were re-called with MiXCR into one record per CDR3 protein. Among 350,000 to 450,000 distinct CDR3 sequences listed, around 6.4% were seen once. The source material was PBMCs, sampled 5 days after the yellow fever booster vaccination. The receptors come from a man aged 25-40 years who received the YFV17D yellow fever vaccine.

This clonotype was counted between two and nine times. The chain combines TRBV29-1 with TRBJ2-7, with D possibly matching TRBD1 (5 bases). V dropped 3 bases and J dropped 7 bases, with 13 bases sitting between them. Germline CDR1 and CDR2: SQVTM and ANQGSEA. The CDR3 length is 12 residues. In nucleotides, the CDR3 is TGCAGCGTTGAGAAAGGGGCAGGGGAGCAGTACTTC. This encodes CSVEKGAGEQYF.

The chain is built from TRBV20-1 and TRBJ2-3, with 9 bases identical to TRBD2. Germline V gene sequence: CDR1 DFQATT, CDR2 SNEGSKA (reference sequence). There are 15 residues in the CDR3. The J segment lost 4 bases and the V segment lost 4 bases, leaving 9 bases of the junction unmatched. CDR3 coding DNA: TGCAGTGCTACCTTGGGACTAGCAGTCGCAGATACGCAGTATTTT. Encoded protein: CSATLGLAVADTQYF.

This clonotype was detected only a few times. The chain carries TRBV20-1 and TRBJ2-7, with 10 bases fitting TRBD2. Germline trimming cut 5 bases from V and 7 bases from J; bases unmatched to any gene: 2. The CDR3 has 11 residues. The germline V gene encodes CDR1 DFQATT and CDR2 SNEGSKA (reference sequence). The CDR3 region is CSALAGDEQYF. In DNA form, the CDR3 reads TGCAGTGCTCTAGCGGGAGATGAGCAGTACTTC.

The chain uses TRBV6-5 and TRBJ2-1, with D tentatively TRBD1 or TRBD2 (5 bases each). The germline V gene has CDR1 MNHEY and CDR2 SVGAGI. The V end was cut by 1 base, the J end by 9 bases, with 16 bases between. This CDR3 is 15 amino acids long. The CDR3 protein is CASSYFKGTPGEQFF. The CDR3, as DNA: TGTGCCAGCAGTTACTTTAAAGGGACGCCGGGTGAGCAGTTCTTC.

This clonotype appeared a few times. V usage is TRBV7-2 and J usage is TRBJ2-2; 7 nucleotides line up with TRBD1. The CDR3 covers 15 residues. From germline, CDR1 is SGHTA and CDR2 FQGNSA. Germline trimming cut 4 bases from V and 7 bases from J; bases unmatched to any gene: 9. The CDR3 DNA follows: TGTGCCAGCAGCTACCGACAGGGAAGGGACGGGGAGCTGTTTTTT. Residues: CASSYRQGRDGELFF.

This clonotype was detected ten times or more. The CDR3 nucleotides are TGTGCCAGCAGCTTATGGGGACAGAGCCTCTACGAGCAGTACTTC. Its translation: CASSLWGQSLYEQYF. The rearrangement links TRBV11-2 to TRBJ2-7, with 7 bases lining up with TRBD1. V shed 2 bases, J shed 3 bases, and the junction held 7 bases outside the gene matches. The CDR3 length is 15 residues. In germline, CDR1 is SGHAT, CDR2 FQNNGV.

The chain combines TRBV9 with TRBJ2-3; D may be TRBD1 or TRBD2 (6 bases each). CDR3 length: 16 residues. Between the trimmed V and J ends, which lost 3 bases and 6 bases, there was a span of 20 bases. The germline gives CDR1 SGDLS, CDR2 YYNGEE. CDR3 DNA sequence: TGTGCCAGCAGCGCCGCGGGACACTCTTATGGGGATACGCAGTATTTT. Encoded protein: CASSAAGHSYGDTQYF.

The chain combines TRBV6-1 with TRBJ1-1; a weak D match, TRBD1 (5 bases). Trimming pared 7 bases from V and 0 bases from J, leaving 9 bases between. From germline, CDR1 is MNHNS and CDR2 SASEGT. This CDR3 contains 13 residues. The CDR3, as DNA: TGTGCCAGCATACAGGTGTTGAACACTGAAGCTTTCTTT. Translation: CASIQVLNTEAFF.

This clonotype was counted between two and nine times. The rearrangement links TRBV7-2 to TRBJ2-3; the D is unclear. Looked up from germline, CDR1 is SGHTA and CDR2 is FQGNSA. The CDR3 runs to 14 residues. Trimming cost V 5 bases and J 0 bases, with 9 bases left between them. CDR3 in amino acids: CASSPESSTDTQYF. In DNA form, the CDR3 reads TGTGCCAGCAGCCCGGAATCTAGCACAGATACGCAGTATTTT.